The 25 T cell receptor beta chains in this list originate from one sample, sequenced in a study of control samples from healthy donors and cancer patients. Generated by immunoSEQ multiplex PCR, the TCRdb table keeps only in-frame clones and is missing some. The sample includes tens of thousands of clones, 75% to 90% of them seen just once. The sequenced sample was blood. These receptors came from a man aged 50-60 years in good health.

In its sample, this clone was seen a few times. This sequence joins TRBV11-3 and TRBJ2-7; 10 nucleotides match TRBD1. This CDR3 has 15 residues. Germline loops: CDR1 SGHNT, CDR2 YENEEA. Germline trimming cut 3 bases from V and 4 bases from J; bases unmatched to any gene: 6. CDR3 sequence: CASSFAGTGVYEQYF. CDR3 in DNA: TGTGCCAGCAGCTTCGCCGGGACAGGGGTATACGAGCAGTACTTC.

This clone has only a few counts. This chain uses TRBV5-1 with TRBJ1-1; D is unclear. V gave up 4 bases and J gave up 3 bases, with 10 bases separating them. The CDR3 runs to 13 residues. CDR1 and CDR2 (germline): SGHRS, YFSETQ. The CDR3 nucleotides read TGCGCCAGCAGCCTCGGGGAGGACACTGAAGCTTTCTTT. It codes for CASSLGEDTEAFF.

The chain has TRBV10-2 and TRBJ1-5; D remains unclear. Per the germline V gene, CDR1 is WSHSY and CDR2 is SAAADI. The CDR3 length is 14 residues. V lost 3 bases and J 3 bases, leaving 9 bases between the germline ends. The CDR3 sequence: CASSDTGLNQPQHF. The CDR3 nucleotides are TGCGCCAGCAGTGACACCGGCCTCAATCAGCCCCAGCATTTT.

CDR3 region: CASSRAGVSTDTQYF. For the CDR3, the DNA is TGTGCCAGCAGCCGAGCGGGAGTGAGCACAGATACGCAGTATTTT. This chain links TRBV2 with TRBJ2-3, with 8 bases identical to TRBD2. The V gene's germline CDR1 is SNHLY and CDR2 FYNNEI. The CDR3 spans 15 residues. The J segment lost 0 bases and the V segment lost 6 bases, leaving 5 bases of the junction unmatched.

The chain uses TRBV4-2 and TRBJ1-1, with D hard to call. CDR1 and CDR2 from the germline V gene are LGHNA and YNFKEQ. Trimming shortened V by 3 bases and J by 4 bases, and 15 bases separated the two germline ends. This CDR3 has 15 amino acids. This chain's CDR3 is CASSQGDTASTEAFF. The CDR3 DNA follows: TGTGCCAGCAGCCAGGGAGACACGGCCTCCACTGAAGCTTTCTTT.

This chain links TRBV5-1 with TRBJ1-4; 8 bases fit TRBD1. The trim removed 7 bases at V and 0 bases at J, leaving 14 bases unmatched. Germline-derived CDR1 and CDR2 are SGHRS and YFSETQ. The CDR3 covers 18 residues. The CDR3 bases are TGCGCCAGCCGCCACCGGGACAGGTCGTTTGCAACTAATGAAAAACTGTTTTTT. Translation: CASRHRDRSFATNEKLFF.

The chain uses TRBV11-2 and TRBJ2-1, with 10 positions matching TRBD2. Germline V gives CDR1 SGHAT, CDR2 FQNNGV. V lost 5 bases, J lost 4 bases, and 8 bases stayed unmatched. The CDR3 runs to 16 residues. CDR3 DNA sequence: TGTGCCAGCAGCCCCGGACTAGCGGAAATATACAATGAGCAGTTCTTC. It codes for CASSPGLAEIYNEQFF. Based on the CDR3 plus reference TRBV11-2 and TRBJ2-1, the full variable domain is EAGVAQSPRYKIIEKRQSVAFWCNPISGHATLYWYQQILGQGPKLLIQFQNNGVVDDSQLPKDRFSAERLKGVDSTLKIQPAKLEDSAVYLCASSPGLAEIYNEQFFGPGTRLTVL.

This chain joins TRBV3-1 (or the pseudogene TRBV3-2) and TRBJ2-5; possibly TRBD2 for D (6 bases). This CDR3 comprises 15 residues. The ends were cut back, 4 bases at V and 4 bases at J, with 16 bases in the middle. The germline gives CDR1 LGHDT, CDR2 YNNKEL (reference sequence). DNA of the CDR3: TGTGCCAGCAGCCCGGGACTCGTTATTGGAGAGACCCAGTACTTC. Amino acids: CASSPGLVIGETQYF.

J is TRBJ1-1 and V is TRBV3-1 (or the pseudogene TRBV3-2); TRBD1 matches at 10 bases. CDR1 LGHDT and CDR2 YNNKEL come from the germline V gene (reference sequence). V was clipped by 3 bases and J by 5 bases; unmatched bases: 3. The CDR3 has 14 residues. CDR3 amino acids: CASSQQDRGTEAFF. The CDR3 DNA follows: TGTGCCAGCAGCCAGCAGGACAGGGGGACTGAAGCTTTCTTT.

The V gene is TRBV7-2, the J gene TRBJ2-5; no clear D gene. Germline V lookup: CDR1 SGHTA, CDR2 FQGNSA. Trimming removed 4 bases at V and 4 bases at J, with 13 bases between. The length of the CDR3 is 14 residues. Here the CDR3 reads CASSSHPTGETQYF. The CDR3 nucleotides are TGTGCCAGCAGCTCCCACCCGACGGGAGAGACCCAGTACTTC.

This chain joins TRBV5-1 and TRBJ2-3; 9 bases fit TRBD1. Germline trimming cut 7 bases from V and 6 bases from J; bases unmatched to any gene: 12. Germline CDR1 SGHRS, CDR2 YFSETQ. This CDR3 is 15 amino acids long. CDR3 region: CASDLEQGARDTQYF. The CDR3 nucleotides read TGCGCCAGCGATTTAGAACAGGGGGCGCGGGATACGCAGTATTTT.

The chain joins TRBV24-1 to TRBJ2-3; D possibly uses TRBD1 or TRBD2 (5 bases each). From germline, CDR1 is KGHDR and CDR2 SFDVKD. The length of the CDR3 is 15 residues. V lost 5 bases, J lost 6 bases, and 17 bases lay in between. CDR3 bases: TGTGCCACCAGTGTCTCAGGGCGAGGGTCCGATACGCAGTATTTT. Amino acids: CATSVSGRGSDTQYF.

The genes are TRBV11-3 and TRBJ2-5, with D tentatively TRBD1 or TRBD2 (5 bases each). The CDR3 spans 13 residues. V was cut by 5 bases and J by 5 bases, with 12 bases left in between. Germline V gene data show CDR1 as SGHNT and CDR2 as YENEEA. As DNA, the CDR3 is TGTGCCAGCAGCCTGGGACGAGGGGAGACCCAGTACTTC. This gives the protein CASSLGRGETQYF.

V is TRBV14 and J is TRBJ2-1; TRBD1 is a possible D gene (5 bases). Trimming cost V 4 bases and J 8 bases, with 21 bases left between them. Germline V gene sequence: CDR1 SGHDN, CDR2 FVKESK. This CDR3 has 16 amino acids. The CDR3 region is CASSPPARVVGDEQFF. CDR3 bases: TGTGCCAGCAGCCCGCCTGCCAGGGTTGTTGGCGATGAGCAGTTCTTC.

Worth noting for this clone: The junction departs from germline at one end; a sequencing error may be responsible. This chain links TRBV7-2 with TRBJ1-2; TRBD1 matches at 7 bases. Germline V gene data show CDR1 as SGHTA and CDR2 as FQGNSA. CDR3 size: 15 residues. The CDR3 loop reads CASRFDRDSRYGYTF. CDR3 DNA: TGTGCCAGCCGCTTTGACAGGGATTCTCGCTATGGCTACACCTTC.

This clone was observed a single time. The chain has TRBV7-9 and TRBJ2-1; possible D gene TRBD2, 7 bases. The CDR3 runs to 14 residues. CDR1 and CDR2 (germline): SEHNR, FQNEAQ (reference sequence). The V gene lost 5 bases and the J gene lost 10 bases, with 18 bases spanning the gap. CDR3 loop: CASSGRGAAWEQFF. The CDR3 DNA reads TGTGCCAGCAGCGGGAGGGGGGCTGCTTGGGAGCAGTTCTTC. Combining the CDR3 with reference TRBV7-9 and TRBJ2-1 gives the whole variable domain DTGVSQNPRHKITKRGQNVTFRCDPISEHNRLYWYRQTLGQGPEFLTYFQNEAQLEKSRLLSDRFSAERPKGSFSTLEIQRTEQGDSAMYLCASSGRGAAWEQFFGPGTRLTVL.

The chain has TRBV29-1 and TRBJ1-4; D is perhaps TRBD1 (5 bases). CDR1 SQVTM and CDR2 ANQGSEA come from the germline V gene. The CDR3 is 14 amino acids. Trimming cost V 4 bases and J 1 base, with 10 bases left between them. CDR3 residues: CSVGGGVTNEKLFF. CDR3 bases: TGCAGCGTTGGGGGAGGGGTAACTAATGAAAAACTGTTTTTT.

This rearrangement joins TRBV6-2 or TRBV6-3 to TRBJ2-1; the match to TRBD2 covers 7 bases. J gave up 0 bases and V 6 bases, and 2 bases lay outside the gene matches. CDR3 length: 14 amino acids. The V gene's germline CDR1 is MNHEY and CDR2 SVGEGT. CDR3 protein: CASSRGGSYNEQFF. The CDR3 nucleotides read TGTGCCAGCAGCCGCGGGGGCTCCTACAATGAGCAGTTCTTC.

This clone has just a few counts. The V gene is TRBV18, the J gene TRBJ2-7; D is undetermined. The CDR3 is 15 residues long. Germline CDR1 and CDR2: KGHSH and LQKENI. Between the trimmed V and J ends, which lost 3 bases and 0 bases, there was a span of 12 bases. CDR3 bases: TGTGCCAGCTCACCCGAGGCAGATTTCTCCTACGAGCAGTACTTC. Translated: CASSPEADFSYEQYF.

This rearrangement joins TRBV19 to TRBJ1-5; a weak D match, TRBD1 (5 bases). The germline V and J ends were trimmed by 3 bases and 5 bases, with 20 bases remaining between them. CDR1 and CDR2 from the germline V gene are LNHDA and SQIVND (reference sequence). This CDR3 has 17 amino acids. The CDR3 bases are TGTGCCAGTAGTATTTTTGAGGGAGGGAGGGACGATCAGCCCCAGCATTTT. This sequence encodes CASSIFEGGRDDQPQHF.

This clone was seen only once. V is TRBV7-2 and J is TRBJ2-4, with D possibly matching TRBD2 (7 bases). This CDR3 has 14 residues. Germline assignment: CDR1 SGHTA and CDR2 FQGNSA. Trimming shortened V by 4 bases and J by 5 bases, and 12 bases separated the two germline ends. CDR3 protein: CASSSSGTQNIQYF. For the CDR3, the DNA is TGTGCCAGCAGCTCGAGCGGGACACAAAACATTCAGTACTTC.

This clone turned up a few times. This sequence joins TRBV10-2 and TRBJ2-1, with 9 bases fitting TRBD2. This CDR3 has 13 residues. From germline, CDR1 is WSHSY and CDR2 SAAADI. The junction had 5 bases not matched to a gene; V was cut back by 0 bases and J by 14 bases. The DNA of the CDR3 is TGCGCCAGCAGTGAGTCCGGGACTAGCACGGAGTTCTTC. Translation gives CASSESGTSTEFF.

V usage is TRBV7-2 and J usage is TRBJ1-5; a weak D match, TRBD1 (5 bases). Germline V gene sequence: CDR1 SGHTA, CDR2 FQGNSA. The ends were cut back, 2 bases at V and 2 bases at J, with 10 bases in the middle. This CDR3 contains 15 residues. The CDR3 bases are TGTGCCAGCAGCTTAATCCAGGGTGGCAATCAGCCCCAGCATTTT. Protein product: CASSLIQGGNQPQHF.

The V gene is TRBV7-2, the J gene TRBJ2-3; D not certain. Germline CDR1 SGHTA, CDR2 FQGNSA. Trimming pared 0 bases from V and 0 bases from J, leaving 10 bases between. This CDR3 contains 16 residues. The CDR3 sequence: CASSLAGSQSTDTQYF. The DNA of the CDR3 is TGTGCCAGCAGCTTAGCGGGCAGCCAAAGCACAGATACGCAGTATTTT.

This clone was seen only once. This sequence joins TRBV30 and TRBJ2-3; 9 positions match TRBD2. The junction had 0 bases not matched to a gene; V was cut back by 0 bases and J by 5 bases. This CDR3 is 13 amino acids long. The germline CDR1 and CDR2 sequences are GTSNPN and SVGIG (reference sequence). The CDR3 is CAWSVAGGDTQYF. CDR3 DNA: TGTGCCTGGAGTGTAGCGGGAGGAGATACGCAGTATTTT.